These 30 T cell receptor beta chains were sequenced from one sample in a study of blood T cells in healthy people across ages. The use of a sample-barcoded 5' primer and a J-beta primer mix characterized a second PCR of roughly 7 to 11 cycles. Each CDR3 protein gets one entry after TCRdb re-called the 5' RACE reads with MiXCR. Of more than 1,400,000 distinct CDR3 sequences listed, approximately 42% were seen once; the top ten hold roughly 7.9%. Sequencing was done on a sample of blood. The receptors come from a woman under 30 in good health.

The CDR3 coding sequence is TGCAGTGCCGGAGGGGGCGTAGGGCAGCCCCAGCATTTT. Translated: CSAGGGVGQPQHF. The V gene is TRBV20-1, the J gene TRBJ1-5; TRBD1 agrees at 7 bases. J was trimmed by 7 bases and V by 6 bases; bases with no gene match: 9. Germline V gives CDR1 DFQATT, CDR2 SNEGSKA (reference sequence). The CDR3 contains 13 residues.

V and J are TRBV9 and TRBJ2-6; weak D call: TRBD1 (6 bases). In germline, CDR1 is SGDLS, CDR2 YYNGEE. V lost 6 bases to trimming and J lost 0 bases, with 10 bases between them. The CDR3 is 15 residues long. The CDR3 DNA reads TGTGCCAGCACCGGACAGTCCTCTGGGGCCAACGTCCTGACTTTC. It yields the protein CASTGQSSGANVLTF.

V is TRBV11-2 and J is TRBJ2-5; 10 positions agree with TRBD2. The CDR3 covers 17 residues. The germline gives CDR1 SGHAT, CDR2 FQNNGV. V was clipped by 3 bases and J by 11 bases; unmatched bases: 18. The CDR3 DNA reads TGTGCCAGCAGCTTCCGGACGAGCGGGAGGGCCCCCCATGAGCAGTACTTC. Translated, it gives CASSFRTSGRAPHEQYF.

This clonotype was seen a single time. The chain carries TRBV6-6 and TRBJ2-4, with D uncertain. The CDR3 runs 15 residues. Trimming removed 6 bases at V and 0 bases at J, with 12 bases between. Germline CDR1 is MNHNY and CDR2 is SVGAGI (reference sequence). The CDR3 region has the DNA TGTGCCAGCAGGCCGGTGGAGCTAGCCAAAAACATTCAGTACTTC. Encoded protein: CASRPVELAKNIQYF.

V usage is TRBV9 and J usage is TRBJ2-7, with 13 bases identical to TRBD2. Looked up from germline, CDR1 is SGDLS and CDR2 is YYNGEE. Trimming at V came to 0 bases and at J to 11 bases, leaving 2 bases not matched to a gene. The CDR3 is 13 amino acids. CDR3 amino acids: CASSVGTSGREYF. The CDR3 nucleotides read TGTGCCAGCAGCGTAGGAACTAGCGGGAGGGAGTACTTC.

This clonotype was detected only a few times. A much larger clone is a single base away; this may be a read error. This chain joins TRBV12-3 or TRBV12-4 and TRBJ2-5, with TRBD2 as a possible D gene (6 bases). The CDR3 has 12 residues. Between the trimmed V and J ends, which lost 7 bases and 4 bases, there was a span of 10 bases. CDR3 protein: CASTRGRETQYF. The DNA for the CDR3 is TGTGCCAGCACCCGGGGGAGAGAGACCCAGTACTTC.

This clonotype occurred a few times. The V and J genes are TRBV15 and TRBJ1-5; D unresolved. Looked up from germline, CDR1 is LNHNV and CDR2 is YYDKDF (reference sequence). The CDR3 extends over 14 amino acids. V was clipped by 0 bases and J by 5 bases, with 8 bases between them. Here the CDR3 DNA reads TGTGCCACCAGCAGAGATCAAAGTTATCAGCCCCAGCATTTT. Residues: CATSRDQSYQPQHF.

A remark on this clonotype: Relative to the germline gene, one junction end is altered; a read error may explain this. The J gene is TRBJ1-2, the V gene TRBV30, with D unclear. Per germline, CDR1 GTSNPN and CDR2 SVGIG (reference sequence). This CDR3 comprises 12 residues. The CDR3: CAGSVRSYGYTF. The CDR3 nucleotides read TGTGCCGGGAGTGTACGCAGCTATGGCTACACCTTC. The full variable domain, rest sourced from reference TRBV30 and TRBJ1-2, is SQTIHQWPATLVQPVGSPLSLECTVEGTSNPNLYWYRQAAGRGLQLLFYSVGIGQISSEVPQNLSASRPQDRQFILSSKKLLLSDSGFYLCAGSVRSYGYTFGSGTRLTVV.

The rearrangement links TRBV29-1 to TRBJ1-5, with TRBD1 as a possible D gene (5 bases). Trimming took off 4 bases at V and 6 bases at J, with 16 bases between the two ends. The germline V gene has CDR1 SQVTM and CDR2 ANQGSEA. The CDR3 totals 14 residues. The CDR3: CSVGGGDGIQPQHF. As DNA, the CDR3 is TGCAGCGTTGGTGGAGGGGATGGCATTCAGCCCCAGCATTTT.

The J gene is TRBJ2-4, the V gene TRBV20-1, with 10 positions matching TRBD1. The tail of the sequence fits TRBJ2-5 better, so the J call may be wrong. There are 16 residues in the CDR3. Germline CDR1 reads DFQATT; CDR2 reads SNEGSKA (reference sequence). The CDR3 reads CSARVGTGVFRETQYF. DNA for the CDR3: TGCAGTGCTAGAGTTGGGACAGGGGTTTTTCGAGAGACCCAGTACTTC.

J is TRBJ2-7 and V is TRBV7-7, with 7 bases matching TRBD1. The CDR3 sequence is 15 residues long. CDR1 and CDR2 from the germline V gene are SSHAT and FNYEAQ (reference sequence). V gave up 5 bases and J gave up 0 bases; unmatched junction bases: 7. For the CDR3, the DNA is TGTGCCAGCAGCCCCCTGGACAGGAGCTCCTACGAGCAGTACTTC. Translated: CASSPLDRSSYEQYF.

This clonotype has only one observation. J is TRBJ2-1 and V is TRBV7-2; no clear D. Gene TRBJ2-7 matches the end of the DNA better, so the J call may be wrong. The CDR3 has 16 amino acids. Germline values: CDR1 SGHTA, CDR2 FQGNSA. CDR3 loop: CASSLGGSSSYNEQYF. For the CDR3, the DNA is TGTGCCAGCAGCTTAGGCGGTAGTAGCTCCTACAATGAGCAGTACTTC.

The rearrangement links TRBV7-3 to TRBJ1-1, with 9 bases identical to TRBD1. The germline gives CDR1 SGHTA, CDR2 FQGTGA. V shed 0 bases, J shed 5 bases, and the junction held 10 bases outside the gene matches. The CDR3 has 17 amino acids. CDR3 DNA sequence: TGTGCCAGCAGCTTAACGCCGGGACAGGGTAGATGGACTGAAGCTTTCTTT. It yields the protein CASSLTPGQGRWTEAFF.

This clonotype was picked up a small number of times. This sequence joins TRBV11-2 and TRBJ1-4; 7 nucleotides match TRBD1. In germline, CDR1 is SGHAT, CDR2 FQNNGV. The CDR3 has 17 residues. J gave up 8 bases and V 4 bases, and 16 bases lay outside the gene matches. For the CDR3, the DNA is TGTGCCAGCAGCTCCTCGACAGGGAATGGTGCGGGGGAAAAACTGTTTTTT. Residues: CASSSSTGNGAGEKLFF. Looking up the rest from reference TRBV11-2 and TRBJ1-4 gives the full variable domain: EAGVAQSPRYKIIEKRQSVAFWCNPISGHATLYWYQQILGQGPKLLIQFQNNGVVDDSQLPKDRFSAERLKGVDSTLKIQPAKLEDSAVYLCASSSSTGNGAGEKLFFGSGTQLSVL.

A few counts support this clonotype. The chain combines TRBV28 with TRBJ2-3; D may be TRBD2 (5 bases). Germline CDR1 reads MDHEN; CDR2 reads SYDVKM. V was clipped by 2 bases and J by 5 bases, with 8 bases between them. CDR3 size: 13 residues. CDR3 in amino acids: CASSLDGGDTQYF. For the CDR3, the DNA is TGTGCCAGCAGTTTAGACGGAGGAGATACGCAGTATTTT.

This clonotype was counted only a few times. The chain uses TRBV10-3 and TRBJ2-1; D unclear. Germline CDR1 ENHRY, CDR2 SYGVKD. V lost 10 bases and J lost 8, with 18 bases in between. The CDR3 totals 13 residues. This CDR3 is CASKASARDEQFF. Written as DNA, the CDR3 is TGTGCCAGCAAGGCCTCCGCACGGGATGAGCAGTTCTTC.

This rearrangement joins TRBV27 to TRBJ2-5, with TRBD1 matching over 8 bases. This CDR3 has 16 amino acids. The trim removed 6 bases at V and 3 bases at J, leaving 12 bases unmatched. Germline-derived CDR1 and CDR2 are MNHEY and SMNVEV (reference sequence). The CDR3: CASRSLDRAIKETQYF. The CDR3, as DNA: TGTGCCAGCAGATCGCTGGACAGGGCGATTAAAGAGACCCAGTACTTC.

This clonotype was found a few times. The chain couples TRBV7-2 to TRBJ2-3; D is unclear. CDR3 length equals 16 residues. V lost 0 bases, J lost 2 bases, and 12 bases lay in between. Germline V gives CDR1 SGHTA, CDR2 FQGNSA. Written as DNA, the CDR3 is TGTGCCAGCAGCTTAGCTGAACATATCGCCACAGATACGCAGTATTTT. Its protein product is CASSLAEHIATDTQYF.

The V and J genes are TRBV28 and TRBJ2-1; 9 nucleotides align to TRBD1. The end of the DNA aligns better with TRBJ2-7, so the J call may be wrong. Germline CDR1 is MDHEN and CDR2 is SYDVKM. This CDR3 is built from 12 residues. CDR3 sequence reads: CANRDRASEQYF. CDR3 nucleotide sequence: TGTGCCAACAGGGACAGGGCCTCCGAGCAGTACTTC.

V is TRBV2 and J is TRBJ1-5, with D uncertain. The CDR3 has 14 amino acids. Germline assignment: CDR1 SNHLY and CDR2 FYNNEI. V was pared by 3 bases and J by 3 bases, with 9 bases between. The CDR3 nucleotides are TGTGCCAGCAGTGATGCGTCATACAATCAGCCCCAGCATTTT. Translating it yields CASSDASYNQPQHF.

This clonotype appeared a few times. The chain is built from TRBV20-1 and TRBJ2-3, with TRBD2 matching over 7 bases. CDR1 DFQATT and CDR2 SNEGSKA come from the germline V gene (reference sequence). This CDR3 is 14 amino acids long. V gave up 0 bases and J gave up 6 bases; unmatched junction bases: 6. In nucleotides, the CDR3 is TGCAGTGCTAGAGATCGCTACGGGGGGGATACGCAGTATTTT. This codes for CSARDRYGGDTQYF.

The rearrangement joins TRBV6-1 to TRBJ2-7, with D possibly TRBD1 on 5 matching bases. Germline-derived CDR1 and CDR2 are MNHNS and SASEGT. The ends were cut back, 5 bases at V and 6 bases at J, with 17 bases in the middle. The CDR3 is 14 residues long. The CDR3 sequence is CASSQWGRVGEQYF. Written as DNA, the CDR3 is TGTGCCAGCAGTCAATGGGGCAGGGTTGGCGAGCAGTACTTC.

V and J are TRBV10-3 and TRBJ2-5; tentative D call: TRBD1 (6 bases). Germline V lookup: CDR1 ENHRY, CDR2 SYGVKD. The CDR3 totals 13 residues. V was trimmed by 6 bases and J by 11 bases, leaving 19 bases between them. DNA of the CDR3: TGTGCCATCAGGGACAGAACAAACAATGAGCAGTACTTC. Its protein is CAIRDRTNNEQYF.

This clonotype was picked up a small number of times. The V gene is TRBV21-1, the J gene TRBJ1-1; the DNA was not compared with TRBD1, the D call given in the table. TRBV21-1 is a listed pseudogene. The CDR3 is 16 residues long. CDR3: CASSSRDTTMNTEAFF. The CDR3 DNA follows: TGTGCCAGCAGCTCACGGGACACTACCATGAACACTGAAGCTTTCTTT.

The chain employs TRBV24-1 and TRBJ2-5; 8 bases align to TRBD1. Germline CDR1 and CDR2: KGHDR and SFDVKD. The J segment lost 4 bases and the V segment lost 3 bases, leaving 9 bases of the junction unmatched. This CDR3 comprises 16 residues. CDR3 nucleotide sequence: TGTGCCACCAGTGATCCCCAGGGGGCATGGGGAGAGACCCAGTACTTC. Translation: CATSDPQGAWGETQYF.

V gene TRBV7-9 combines with J gene TRBJ2-1; 14 bases align to TRBD2. The germline V gene has CDR1 SEHNR and CDR2 FQNEAQ (reference sequence). With V trimmed by 5 bases and J by 7 bases, 10 bases remained unmatched. The CDR3 spans 17 residues. CDR3 sequence (DNA): TGTGCCAGCAGCCCACGCCCGGGACTAGCGGGAGTAAATGAGCAGTTCTTC. It is translated as CASSPRPGLAGVNEQFF.

The rearrangement joins TRBV6-5 to TRBJ1-4; D gene ambiguous. CDR3 size: 13 residues. The V gene's germline CDR1 is MNHEY and CDR2 SVGAGI. Trimming removed 2 bases at V and 5 bases at J, with 6 bases between. The CDR3 DNA reads as TGTGCCAGCAGTTACCGAGAAAATGAAAAACTGTTTTTT. Translation: CASSYRENEKLFF.

This clonotype was seen more than once but under ten times. This chain uses TRBV21-1 with TRBJ2-4; TRBD1, the table's D call, was not compared with the DNA. TRBV21-1 counts as a pseudogene. The CDR3 totals 11 residues. The DNA of the CDR3 is TGTGCCAGCAGCAAGAGACGGGGGAAGTACTTC. Protein product: CASSKRRGKYF.

The chain employs TRBV6-5 and TRBJ1-2; D not resolved. The CDR3 spans 13 residues. V lost 5 bases, J lost 5 bases, and 12 bases lay in between. Germline V gene data show CDR1 as MNHEY and CDR2 as SVGAGI. For the CDR3, the DNA is TGTGCCAGCAGTGAAACGACGCCGTATGGCTACACCTTC. Protein product: CASSETTPYGYTF.

This clonotype appeared a few times. The chain uses TRBV7-9 and TRBJ2-7; 7 nucleotides agree with TRBD1. The CDR3 totals 15 residues. V gave up 4 bases and J gave up 0 bases; unmatched junction bases: 6. The germline CDR1 and CDR2 sequences are SEHNR and FQNEAQ (reference sequence). The CDR3 here is CASSSGQMSSYEQYF. The CDR3 coding sequence is TGTGCCAGCAGCTCGGGACAGATGAGCTCCTACGAGCAGTACTTC.